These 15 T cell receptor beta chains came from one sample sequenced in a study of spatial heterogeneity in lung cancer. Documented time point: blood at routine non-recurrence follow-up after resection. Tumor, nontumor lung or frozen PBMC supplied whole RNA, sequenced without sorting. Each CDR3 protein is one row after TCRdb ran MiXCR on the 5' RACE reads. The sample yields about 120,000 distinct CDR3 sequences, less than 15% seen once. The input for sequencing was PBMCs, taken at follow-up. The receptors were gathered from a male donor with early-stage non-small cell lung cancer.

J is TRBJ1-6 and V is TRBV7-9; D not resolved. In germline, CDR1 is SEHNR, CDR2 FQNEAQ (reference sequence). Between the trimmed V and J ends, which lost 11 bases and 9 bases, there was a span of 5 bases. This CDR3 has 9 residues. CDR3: CARLSPLHF. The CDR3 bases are TGTGCCCGGCTTTCACCCCTCCACTTT.

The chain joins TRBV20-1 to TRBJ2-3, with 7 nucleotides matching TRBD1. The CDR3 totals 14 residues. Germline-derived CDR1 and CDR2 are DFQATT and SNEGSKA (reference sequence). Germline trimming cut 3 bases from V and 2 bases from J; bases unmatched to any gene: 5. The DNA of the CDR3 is TGCAGTGCTAGGACGGACAGGTCCACAGATACGCAGTATTTT. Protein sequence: CSARTDRSTDTQYF.

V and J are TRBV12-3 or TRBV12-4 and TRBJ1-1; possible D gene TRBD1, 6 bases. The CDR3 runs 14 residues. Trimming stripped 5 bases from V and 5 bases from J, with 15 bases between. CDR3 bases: TGTGCCAGCAGTCTTACAGGGTGGAGAACTGAAGCTTTCTTT. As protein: CASSLTGWRTEAFF.

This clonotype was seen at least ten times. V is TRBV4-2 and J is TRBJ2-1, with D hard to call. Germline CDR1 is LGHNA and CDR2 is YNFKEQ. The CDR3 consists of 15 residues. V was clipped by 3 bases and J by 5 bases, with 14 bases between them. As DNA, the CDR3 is TGTGCCAGCAGCCAGGTCTGGGTCGAGAACAATGAGCAGTTCTTC. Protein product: CASSQVWVENNEQFF.

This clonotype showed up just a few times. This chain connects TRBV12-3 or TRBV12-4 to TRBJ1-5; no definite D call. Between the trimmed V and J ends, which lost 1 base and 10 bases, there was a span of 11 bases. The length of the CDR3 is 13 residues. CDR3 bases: TGTGCCAGCAGTTTAGGGGCGCTACGACCCCAGCATTTT. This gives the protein CASSLGALRPQHF.

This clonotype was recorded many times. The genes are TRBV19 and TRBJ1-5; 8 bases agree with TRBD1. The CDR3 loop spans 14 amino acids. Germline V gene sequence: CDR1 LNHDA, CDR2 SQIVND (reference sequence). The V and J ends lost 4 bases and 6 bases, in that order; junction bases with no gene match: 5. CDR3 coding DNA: TGTGCCAGTAGTAAGGACAGGGCGGTTCAGCCCCAGCATTTT. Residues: CASSKDRAVQPQHF.

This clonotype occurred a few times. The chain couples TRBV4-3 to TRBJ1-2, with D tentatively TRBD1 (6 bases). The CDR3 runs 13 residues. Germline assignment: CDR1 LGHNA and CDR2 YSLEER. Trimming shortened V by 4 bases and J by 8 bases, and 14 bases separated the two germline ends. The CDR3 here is CASSPETGYGYTF. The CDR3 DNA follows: TGCGCCAGCAGCCCAGAGACAGGTTACGGCTACACCTTC.

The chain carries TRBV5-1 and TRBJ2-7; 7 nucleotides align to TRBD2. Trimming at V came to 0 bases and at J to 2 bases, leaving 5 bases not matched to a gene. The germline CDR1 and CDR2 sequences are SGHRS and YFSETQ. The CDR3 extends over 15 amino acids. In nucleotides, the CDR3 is TGCGCCAGCAGCTTGGGTGATCGGGGGGCCTACGAGCAGTACTTC. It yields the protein CASSLGDRGAYEQYF.

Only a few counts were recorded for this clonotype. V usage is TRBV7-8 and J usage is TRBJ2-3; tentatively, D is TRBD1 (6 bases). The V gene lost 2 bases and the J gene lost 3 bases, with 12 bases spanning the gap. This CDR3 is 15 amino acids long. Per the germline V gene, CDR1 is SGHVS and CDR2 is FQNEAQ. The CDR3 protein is CASSLYTGSTDTQYF. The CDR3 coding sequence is TGTGCCAGCAGCTTATACACAGGGTCGACAGATACGCAGTATTTT.

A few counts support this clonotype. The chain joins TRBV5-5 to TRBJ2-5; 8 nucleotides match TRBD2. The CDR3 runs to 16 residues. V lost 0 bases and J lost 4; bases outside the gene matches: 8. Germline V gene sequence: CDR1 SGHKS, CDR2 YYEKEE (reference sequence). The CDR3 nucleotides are TGTGCCAGCAGCTTGGGCAGTCTTAGCGGGGTAGAGACCCAGTACTTC. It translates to CASSLGSLSGVETQYF.

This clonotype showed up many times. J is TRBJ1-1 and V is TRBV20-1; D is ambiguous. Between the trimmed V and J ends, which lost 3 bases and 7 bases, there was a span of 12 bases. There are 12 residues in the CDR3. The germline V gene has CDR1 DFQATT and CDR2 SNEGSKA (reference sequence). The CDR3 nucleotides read TGCAGTGCTAGTCGGCAGGCTAGTGAAGCTTTCTTT. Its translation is CSASRQASEAFF.

The CDR3 region is CASSLDRGGAEGYTF. CDR3 nucleotide sequence: TGTGCCAGCAGCTTAGATCGCGGGGGCGCGGAGGGCTACACCTTC. The rearrangement links TRBV11-2 to TRBJ1-2; tentatively, D is TRBD1 (6 bases). The germline V gene has CDR1 SGHAT and CDR2 FQNNGV. The CDR3 has 15 amino acids. V lost 0 bases, J lost 8 bases, and 16 bases lay in between. Looking up the rest from reference TRBV11-2 and TRBJ1-2 gives the full variable domain: EAGVAQSPRYKIIEKRQSVAFWCNPISGHATLYWYQQILGQGPKLLIQFQNNGVVDDSQLPKDRFSAERLKGVDSTLKIQPAKLEDSAVYLCASSLDRGGAEGYTFGSGTRLTVV.

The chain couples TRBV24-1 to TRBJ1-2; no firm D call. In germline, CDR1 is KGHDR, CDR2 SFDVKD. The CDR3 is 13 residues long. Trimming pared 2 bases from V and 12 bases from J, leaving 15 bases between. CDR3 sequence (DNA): TGTGCCACCAGTGATTCGCGCGGGTTTCATCACACCTTC. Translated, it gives CATSDSRGFHHTF.

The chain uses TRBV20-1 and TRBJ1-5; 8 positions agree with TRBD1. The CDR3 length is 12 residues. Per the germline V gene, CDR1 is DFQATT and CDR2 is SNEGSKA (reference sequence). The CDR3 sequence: CTGQGPNQPQHF. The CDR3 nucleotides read TGCACCGGACAGGGACCGAATCAGCCCCAGCATTTT.

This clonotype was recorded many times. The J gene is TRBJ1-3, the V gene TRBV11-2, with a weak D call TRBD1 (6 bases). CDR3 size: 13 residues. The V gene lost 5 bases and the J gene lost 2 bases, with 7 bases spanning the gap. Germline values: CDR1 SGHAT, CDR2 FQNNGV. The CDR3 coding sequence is TGTGCCAGCAGCGGACAGCCTGGAAACACCATATATTTT. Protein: CASSGQPGNTIYF.